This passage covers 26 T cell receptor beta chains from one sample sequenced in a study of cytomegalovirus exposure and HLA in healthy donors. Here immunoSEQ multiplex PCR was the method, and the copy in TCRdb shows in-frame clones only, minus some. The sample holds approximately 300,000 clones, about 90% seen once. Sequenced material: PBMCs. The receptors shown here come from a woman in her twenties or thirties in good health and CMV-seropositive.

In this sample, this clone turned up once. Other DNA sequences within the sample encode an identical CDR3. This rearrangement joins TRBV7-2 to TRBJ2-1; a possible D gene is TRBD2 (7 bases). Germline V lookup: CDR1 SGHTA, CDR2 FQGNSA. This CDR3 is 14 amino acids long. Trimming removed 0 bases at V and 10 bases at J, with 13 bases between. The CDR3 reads CASSLAGGPWEQFF. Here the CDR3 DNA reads TGTGCCAGCAGCTTAGCGGGGGGGCCATGGGAGCAGTTCTTC.

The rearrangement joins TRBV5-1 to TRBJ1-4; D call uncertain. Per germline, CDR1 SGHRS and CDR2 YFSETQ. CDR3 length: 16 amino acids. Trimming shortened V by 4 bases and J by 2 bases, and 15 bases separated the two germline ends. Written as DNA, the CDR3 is TGCGCCAGCAGCCAAACCGGGTCCTTCACTAATGAAAAACTGTTTTTT. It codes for CASSQTGSFTNEKLFF.

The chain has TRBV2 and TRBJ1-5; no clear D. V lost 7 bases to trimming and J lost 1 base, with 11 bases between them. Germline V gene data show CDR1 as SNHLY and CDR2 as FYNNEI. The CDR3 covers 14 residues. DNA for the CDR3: TGTGCCAGCACGCTATTTGGAAGCAATCAGCCCCAGCATTTT. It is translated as CASTLFGSNQPQHF.

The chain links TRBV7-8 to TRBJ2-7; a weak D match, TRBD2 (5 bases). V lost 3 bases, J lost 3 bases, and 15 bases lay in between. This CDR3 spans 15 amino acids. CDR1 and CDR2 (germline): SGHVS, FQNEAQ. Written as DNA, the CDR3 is TGTGCCAGCAGCTTGCGGAGCGGATCGGGCTACGAGCAGTACTTC. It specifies CASSLRSGSGYEQYF.

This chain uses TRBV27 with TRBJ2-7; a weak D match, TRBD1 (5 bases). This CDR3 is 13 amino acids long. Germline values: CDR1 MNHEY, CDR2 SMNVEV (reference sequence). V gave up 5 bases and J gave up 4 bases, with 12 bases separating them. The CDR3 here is CASSQKGVYEQYF. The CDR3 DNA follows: TGTGCCAGCAGTCAAAAAGGGGTTTACGAGCAGTACTTC.

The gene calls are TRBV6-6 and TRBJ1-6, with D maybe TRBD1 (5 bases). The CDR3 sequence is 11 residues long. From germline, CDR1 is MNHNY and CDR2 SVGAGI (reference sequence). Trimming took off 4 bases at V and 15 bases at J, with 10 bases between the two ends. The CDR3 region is CASSSPGDLHF. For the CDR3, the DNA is TGTGCCAGCAGTTCGCCGGGGGACCTCCACTTT.

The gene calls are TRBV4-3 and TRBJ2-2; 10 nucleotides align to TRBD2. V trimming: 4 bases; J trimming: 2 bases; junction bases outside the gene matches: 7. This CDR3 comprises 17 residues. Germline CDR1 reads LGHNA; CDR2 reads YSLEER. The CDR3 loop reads CASSRTVAGGNTGELFF. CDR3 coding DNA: TGCGCCAGCAGCCGGACGGTAGCGGGAGGAAACACCGGGGAGCTGTTTTTT.

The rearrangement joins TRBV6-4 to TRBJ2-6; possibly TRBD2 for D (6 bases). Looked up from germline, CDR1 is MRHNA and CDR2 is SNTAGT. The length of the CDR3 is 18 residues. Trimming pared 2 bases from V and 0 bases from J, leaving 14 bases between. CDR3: CASSDNWDWGSGANVLTF. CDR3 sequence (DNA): TGTGCCAGCAGTGACAATTGGGACTGGGGCTCTGGGGCCAACGTCCTGACTTTC.

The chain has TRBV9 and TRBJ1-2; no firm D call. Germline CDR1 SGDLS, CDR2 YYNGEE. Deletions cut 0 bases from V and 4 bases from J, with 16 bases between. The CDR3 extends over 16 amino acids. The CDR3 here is CASSVVDGSPFYGYTF. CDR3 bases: TGTGCCAGCAGCGTAGTCGATGGCTCACCTTTCTATGGCTACACCTTC.

The CDR3 nucleotides read TGTGCCTGGAGTGGAAAAAACGGGAGCCGAAATCAGCCCCAGCATTTT. Translated, it gives CAWSGKNGSRNQPQHF. The chain has TRBV30 and TRBJ1-5; D not certain. V lost 1 base to trimming and J lost 4 bases, with 17 bases between them. This CDR3 spans 16 amino acids. Germline assignment: CDR1 GTSNPN and CDR2 SVGIG (reference sequence).

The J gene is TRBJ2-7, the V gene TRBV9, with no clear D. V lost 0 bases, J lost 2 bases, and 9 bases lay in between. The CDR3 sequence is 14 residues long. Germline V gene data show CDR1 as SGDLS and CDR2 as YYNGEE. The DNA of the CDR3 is TGTGCCAGCAGCGTAGAGATTTCTACCTACGAGCAGTACTTC. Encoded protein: CASSVEISTYEQYF. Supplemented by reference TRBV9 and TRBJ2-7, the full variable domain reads DSGVTQTPKHLITATGQRVTLRCSPRSGDLSVYWYQQSLDQGLQFLIQYYNGEERAKGNILERFSAQQFPDLHSELNLSSLELGDSALYFCASSVEISTYEQYFGPGTRLTVT.

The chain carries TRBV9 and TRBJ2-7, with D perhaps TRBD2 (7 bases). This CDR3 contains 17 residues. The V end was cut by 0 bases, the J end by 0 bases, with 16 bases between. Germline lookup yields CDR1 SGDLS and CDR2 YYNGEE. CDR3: CASSVAAGGALSYEQYF. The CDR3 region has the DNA TGTGCCAGCAGCGTAGCCGCTGGGGGGGCGCTCTCCTACGAGCAGTACTTC.

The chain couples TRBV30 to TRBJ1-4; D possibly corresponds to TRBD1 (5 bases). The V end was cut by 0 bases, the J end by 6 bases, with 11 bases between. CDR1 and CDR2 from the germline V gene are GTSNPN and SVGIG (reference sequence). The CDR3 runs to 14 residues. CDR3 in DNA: TGTGCCTGGAGTGTCGGGGCAGCCGATGAAAAACTGTTTTTT. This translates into CAWSVGAADEKLFF.

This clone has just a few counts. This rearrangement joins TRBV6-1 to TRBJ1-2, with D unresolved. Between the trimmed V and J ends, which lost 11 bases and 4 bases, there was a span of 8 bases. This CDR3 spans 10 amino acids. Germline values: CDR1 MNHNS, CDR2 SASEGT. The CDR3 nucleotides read TGTGCCGGGTGGGGCTATGGCTACACCTTC. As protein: CAGWGYGYTF.

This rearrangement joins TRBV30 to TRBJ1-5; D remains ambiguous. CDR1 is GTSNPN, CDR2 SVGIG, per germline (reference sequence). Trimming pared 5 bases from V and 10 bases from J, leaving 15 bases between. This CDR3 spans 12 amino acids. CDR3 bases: TGTGCCTGGGGTATGGCGTCCGGCCCCCAGCATTTT. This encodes CAWGMASGPQHF.

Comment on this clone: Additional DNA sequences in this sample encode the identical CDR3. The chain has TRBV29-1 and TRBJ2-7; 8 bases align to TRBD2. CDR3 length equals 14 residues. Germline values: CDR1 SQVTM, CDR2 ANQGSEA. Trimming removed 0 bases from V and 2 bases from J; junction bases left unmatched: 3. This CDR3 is CSVEDGRGAYEQYF. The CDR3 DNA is TGCAGCGTTGAAGATGGGCGGGGGGCCTACGAGCAGTACTTC.

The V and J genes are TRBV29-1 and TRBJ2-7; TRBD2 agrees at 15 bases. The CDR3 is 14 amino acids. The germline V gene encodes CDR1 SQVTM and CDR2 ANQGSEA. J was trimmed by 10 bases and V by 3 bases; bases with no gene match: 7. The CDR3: CSVDSGLAGGGQYF. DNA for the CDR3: TGCAGCGTTGACTCCGGACTAGCGGGAGGGGGACAGTACTTC.

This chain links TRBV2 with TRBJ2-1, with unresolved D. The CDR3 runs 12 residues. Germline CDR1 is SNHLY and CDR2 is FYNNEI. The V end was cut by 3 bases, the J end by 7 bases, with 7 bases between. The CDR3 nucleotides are TGTGCCAGCAGTGATTTGGGGAATGAGCAGTTCTTC. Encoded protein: CASSDLGNEQFF.

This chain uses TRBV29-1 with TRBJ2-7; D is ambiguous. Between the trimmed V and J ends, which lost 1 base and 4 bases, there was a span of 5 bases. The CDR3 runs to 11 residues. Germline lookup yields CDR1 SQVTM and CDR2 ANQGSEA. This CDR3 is CSVEVLYEQYF. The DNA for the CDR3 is TGCAGCGTTGAAGTTTTATACGAGCAGTACTTC.

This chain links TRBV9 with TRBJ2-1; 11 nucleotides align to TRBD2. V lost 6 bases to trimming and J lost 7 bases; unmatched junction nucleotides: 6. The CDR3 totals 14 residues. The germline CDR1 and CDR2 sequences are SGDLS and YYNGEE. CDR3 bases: TGTGCCAGCACCGATAGCGGGAGGGGAAATGAGCAGTTCTTC. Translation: CASTDSGRGNEQFF.

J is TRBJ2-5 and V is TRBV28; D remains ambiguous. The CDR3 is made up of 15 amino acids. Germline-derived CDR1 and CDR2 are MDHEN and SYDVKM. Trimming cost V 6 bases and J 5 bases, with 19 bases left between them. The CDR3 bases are TGTGCCAGCAGCCCACGTTTCGCTTATTCGGAGACCCAGTACTTC. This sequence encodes CASSPRFAYSETQYF. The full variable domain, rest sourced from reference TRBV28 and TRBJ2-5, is DVKVTQSSRYLVKRTGEKVFLECVQDMDHENMFWYRQDPGLGLRLIYFSYDVKMKEKGDIPEGYSVSREKKERFSLILESASTNQTSMYLCASSPRFAYSETQYFGPGTRLLVL.

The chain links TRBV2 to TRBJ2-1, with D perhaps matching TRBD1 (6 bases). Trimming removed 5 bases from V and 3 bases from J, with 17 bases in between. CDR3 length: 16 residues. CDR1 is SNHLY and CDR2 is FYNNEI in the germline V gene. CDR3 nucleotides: TGTGCCAGCAGTACCCTAAGACAGGTTCTCTACAATGAGCAGTTCTTC. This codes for CASSTLRQVLYNEQFF. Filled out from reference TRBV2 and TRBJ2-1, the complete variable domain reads EPEVTQTPSHQVTQMGQEVILRCVPISNHLYFYWYRQILGQKVEFLVSFYNNEISEKSEIFDDQFSVERPDGSNFTLKIRSTKLEDSAMYFCASSTLRQVLYNEQFFGPGTRLTVL.

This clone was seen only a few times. The CDR3 loop is CASSPRQGVEQYF. Here the CDR3 DNA reads TGTGCCAGCAGCCCCCGACAGGGTGTCGAGCAGTACTTC. The chain employs TRBV11-2 and TRBJ2-7; 7 bases line up with TRBD1. CDR1 and CDR2 (germline): SGHAT, FQNNGV. J gave up 6 bases and V 5 bases, and 7 bases lay outside the gene matches. The CDR3 extends over 13 amino acids.

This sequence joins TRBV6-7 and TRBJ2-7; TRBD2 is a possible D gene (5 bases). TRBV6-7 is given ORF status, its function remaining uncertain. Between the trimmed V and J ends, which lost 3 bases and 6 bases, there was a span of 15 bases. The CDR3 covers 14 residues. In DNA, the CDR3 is TGTGCCAGCAGTTATTCGACTAAGAAGGTCGAGCAGTACTTC. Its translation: CASSYSTKKVEQYF.

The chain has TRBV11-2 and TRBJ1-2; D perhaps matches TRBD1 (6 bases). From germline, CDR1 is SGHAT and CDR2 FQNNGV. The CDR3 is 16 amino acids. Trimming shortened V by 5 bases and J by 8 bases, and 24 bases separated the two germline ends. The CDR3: CASSLQGGGGQYGYTF. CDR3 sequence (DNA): TGTGCCAGCAGCCTCCAGGGCGGGGGCGGCCAGTACGGCTACACCTTC.

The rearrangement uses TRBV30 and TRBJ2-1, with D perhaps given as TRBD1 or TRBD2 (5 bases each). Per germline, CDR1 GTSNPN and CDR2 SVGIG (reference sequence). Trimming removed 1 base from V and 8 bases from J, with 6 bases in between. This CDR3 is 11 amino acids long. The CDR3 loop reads CAWSEGHEQFF. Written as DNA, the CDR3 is TGTGCCTGGAGTGAGGGACATGAGCAGTTCTTC.